Presented here are 18 T cell receptor beta chains from one specimen sequenced in a study of T cell changes during pregnancy in multiple sclerosis. TCRdb's copy holds only in-frame clones and misses some; the assay was immunoSEQ multiplex PCR. The sample consists of tens of thousands of clones, around 92% of them appearing once. The specimen was CD4+ T cells from peripheral blood mononuclear cells, collected in the second trimester of pregnancy. The source is a female donor in good health, enrolled as a control in a pregnancy study.

V is TRBV13 and J is TRBJ2-3, with a weak D call TRBD2 (7 bases). The CDR3 sequence is 16 residues long. CDR1 is PRHDT, CDR2 FYEKMQ, per germline (reference sequence). The ends were cut back, 5 bases at V and 2 bases at J, with 17 bases in the middle. CDR3 sequence reads: CASSRGAVKSTDTQYF. CDR3 DNA: TGTGCCAGCAGCCGGGGGGCTGTCAAATCCACAGATACGCAGTATTTT.

This chain connects TRBV7-2 to TRBJ2-5; D is perhaps TRBD2 (6 bases). V dropped 2 bases and J dropped 4 bases, with 17 bases sitting between them. CDR3 length: 16 amino acids. Germline lookup yields CDR1 SGHTA and CDR2 FQGNSA. The CDR3 reads CASSLSSRGSGETQYF. DNA of the CDR3: TGTGCCAGCAGCTTATCTTCGCGGGGATCTGGAGAGACCCAGTACTTC.

This rearrangement joins TRBV30 to TRBJ2-1, with 7 bases matching TRBD1. The V and J ends lost 6 bases and 13 bases, in that order; junction bases with no gene match: 18. Germline assignment: CDR1 GTSNPN and CDR2 SVGIG (reference sequence). This CDR3 spans 14 amino acids. The chain's CDR3 is CACTPPGQIMFQFF. CDR3 sequence (DNA): TGTGCCTGCACTCCCCCGGGACAGATAATGTTCCAGTTCTTC.

V and J are TRBV11-2 and TRBJ2-3; D is possibly TRBD2 (6 bases). CDR1 and CDR2 (germline): SGHAT, FQNNGV. Trimming stripped 8 bases from V and 8 bases from J, with 17 bases between. The length of the CDR3 is 13 residues. The CDR3 bases are TGTGCCAGCCGCCTGGAGGGGACTGGTACGCAGTATTTT. It codes for CASRLEGTGTQYF.

J is TRBJ2-7 and V is TRBV19; TRBD1 agrees at 7 bases. CDR3 length: 15 residues. Germline V gene lookup returns CDR1 LNHDA and CDR2 SQIVND (reference sequence). V was clipped by 2 bases and J by 1 base; unmatched bases: 5. CDR3 DNA sequence: TGTGCCAGTAGTATAAAGGGGGCTTTTTCCTACGAGCAGTACTTC. This encodes CASSIKGAFSYEQYF. The full variable domain, its missing parts supplied by reference TRBV19 and TRBJ2-7, is DGGITQSPKYLFRKEGQNVTLSCEQNLNHDAMYWYRQDPGQGLRLIYYSQIVNDFQKGDIAEGYSVSREKKESFPLTVTSAQKNPTAFYLCASSIKGAFSYEQYFGPGTRLTVT.

The chain employs TRBV28 and TRBJ2-7, with D maybe TRBD1 (5 bases). V lost 5 bases and J lost 2, with 13 bases in between. The V gene's germline CDR1 is MDHEN and CDR2 SYDVKM. This CDR3 has 14 residues. The CDR3 here is CASSPGQGPYEQYF. CDR3 coding DNA: TGTGCCAGCAGTCCAGGGCAGGGTCCCTACGAGCAGTACTTC.

DNA of the CDR3: TGTGCCAGTAGTATAGGCCCGGAGCGGGGGGGCCTTCACGAGACCCAGTACTTC. It specifies CASSIGPERGGLHETQYF. This chain joins TRBV19 and TRBJ2-5; TRBD2 agrees at 10 bases. Germline CDR1 and CDR2: LNHDA and SQIVND (reference sequence). V lost 1 base to trimming and J lost 5 bases; unmatched junction nucleotides: 13. The CDR3 loop spans 18 amino acids.

The V gene is TRBV10-2, the J gene TRBJ2-5; the match to TRBD2 covers 7 bases. Germline-derived CDR1 and CDR2 are WSHSY and SAAADI. The CDR3 has 15 amino acids. Trimming took 1 base from V and 3 from J; bases not matched to a gene: 5. The CDR3 region is CASSEYAGEKETQYF. CDR3 in DNA: TGCGCCAGCAGTGAGTATGCGGGAGAAAAAGAGACCCAGTACTTC.

This chain connects TRBV7-2 to TRBJ1-1; D is unresolved. The germline CDR1 and CDR2 sequences are SGHTA and FQGNSA. The V gene lost 5 bases and the J gene lost 1 base, with 11 bases spanning the gap. The CDR3 runs 14 residues. The CDR3 DNA follows: TGTGCCAGCAGCGCCGGTCCGGGGAACACTGAAGCTTTCTTT. Protein product: CASSAGPGNTEAFF.

The chain uses TRBV6-1 and TRBJ2-3; a possible D gene is TRBD1 (8 bases). V was clipped by 5 bases and J by 3 bases, with 12 bases between them. CDR1 and CDR2 from the germline V gene are MNHNS and SASEGT. This CDR3 is built from 14 residues. CDR3 loop: CASSKQGGTDTQYF. The DNA of the CDR3 is TGTGCCAGCAGTAAACAGGGGGGGACAGATACGCAGTATTTT.

V usage is TRBV9 and J usage is TRBJ2-7, with 9 bases matching TRBD1. V was clipped by 0 bases and J by 3 bases; unmatched bases: 1. Germline CDR1 reads SGDLS; CDR2 reads YYNGEE. The CDR3 runs 14 residues. The CDR3 protein is CASSVGQGVYEQYF. The DNA for the CDR3 is TGTGCCAGCAGCGTAGGACAGGGGGTCTACGAGCAGTACTTC.

The J gene is TRBJ2-7, the V gene TRBV11-2, with TRBD1 matching 7 bases. Germline V CDR1 and CDR2: SGHAT, FQNNGV. With V trimmed by 1 base and J by 3 bases, 6 bases remained unmatched. This CDR3 spans 15 amino acids. This chain's CDR3 is CASSLVGTEYYEQYF. Written as DNA, the CDR3 is TGTGCCAGCAGCTTAGTCGGGACAGAGTACTACGAGCAGTACTTC.

This clone appeared a few times. In the same sample, other DNA sequences code for this CDR3. The rearrangement links TRBV30 to TRBJ2-1; possibly TRBD1 for D (6 bases). This CDR3 is built from 13 residues. V gave up 2 bases and J gave up 5 bases, with 10 bases separating them. CDR1 is GTSNPN and CDR2 is SVGIG in the germline V gene (reference sequence). The CDR3 nucleotides read TGTGCCTGGAGTCCCGGACAGAACAATGAGCAGTTCTTC. Translation gives CAWSPGQNNEQFF.

The V gene is TRBV19, the J gene TRBJ2-3; possibly TRBD1 for D (6 bases). Germline V gene lookup returns CDR1 LNHDA and CDR2 SQIVND (reference sequence). With 7 bases removed from V and 2 bases from J, the gap between germline ends came to 10 bases. This CDR3 is built from 13 residues. CDR3 in DNA: TGTGCCAGTATGGACAGATTCACAGATACGCAGTATTTT. This encodes CASMDRFTDTQYF.

This rearrangement joins TRBV7-2 to TRBJ2-2; TRBD2 might be the D (6 bases). Germline CDR1 SGHTA, CDR2 FQGNSA. The CDR3 has 18 residues. Trimming shortened V by 7 bases and J by 1 base, and 22 bases separated the two germline ends. This CDR3 reads CASTPTAGRVQNTGELFF. DNA for the CDR3: TGTGCCAGCACCCCGACGGCGGGACGGGTTCAGAACACCGGGGAGCTGTTTTTT.

This chain joins TRBV27 and TRBJ2-2, with 16 bases aligning to TRBD2. The CDR3 spans 19 residues. Trimming cost V 2 bases and J 5 bases; bases outside gene matches: 8. Germline CDR1 and CDR2: MNHEY and SMNVEV (reference sequence). As DNA, the CDR3 is TGTGCCAGCAGTTTAAGAGCTGGGACTAGCGGGGGGGCAACCGGGGAGCTGTTTTTT. Its protein product is CASSLRAGTSGGATGELFF.

The chain joins TRBV5-5 to TRBJ1-3; D remains unclear. Germline V gives CDR1 SGHKS, CDR2 YYEKEE (reference sequence). V lost 4 bases and J 2 bases, leaving 10 bases between the germline ends. The CDR3 contains 14 residues. CDR3 DNA: TGTGCCAGCAGCCACGGGAGAACTGGAAACACCATATATTTT. Translation gives CASSHGRTGNTIYF.

The chain employs TRBV7-9 and TRBJ2-7; 7 nucleotides align to TRBD1. CDR3 size: 15 residues. V gave up 5 bases and J gave up 4 bases; unmatched junction bases: 11. From germline, CDR1 is SEHNR and CDR2 FQNEAQ (reference sequence). The CDR3, as DNA: TGTGCCAGCAGCCCTCCGGGACAGAGACTGTACGAGCAGTACTTC. Translated: CASSPPGQRLYEQYF.